The 29 T cell receptor beta chains below were found in one sample sequenced in a study of cytomegalovirus exposure and HLA in healthy donors. Produced via immunoSEQ multiplex PCR; TCRdb's table is partial and in-frame only. The sample shows approximately 210,000 clones, 86% of them seen only once. Sequencing used PBMCs. The receptors here all came from a woman between 18 and 29 years old in good health and CMV-seronegative.

The CDR3 protein is CASSLFAGTTDEQFF. The CDR3 bases are TGTGCCAGCAGCCTCTTTGCCGGGACTACCGATGAGCAGTTCTTC. The rearrangement uses TRBV7-7 and TRBJ2-1; 7 nucleotides match TRBD2. From germline, CDR1 is SSHAT and CDR2 FNYEAQ (reference sequence). This CDR3 region has 15 residues. With 5 bases clipped from V and 8 bases from J, the junction kept 12 bases outside the gene matches.

The V gene is TRBV18, the J gene TRBJ2-7, with a tentative D call TRBD1 (6 bases). V lost 2 bases, J lost 2 bases, and 10 bases lay in between. Per the germline V gene, CDR1 is KGHSH and CDR2 is LQKENI. This CDR3 has 14 amino acids. CDR3 nucleotide sequence: TGTGCCAGCTCACCAGCAGGGGATCCCTACGAGCAGTACTTC. Translated, it gives CASSPAGDPYEQYF.

The V call is TRBV11-3, the J call TRBJ2-1, with D perhaps matching TRBD2 (5 bases). The V end lost 0 bases, the J end lost 3 bases, and 15 bases lay between the germline ends. Germline CDR1 is SGHNT and CDR2 is YENEEA. The CDR3 has 17 residues. CDR3 loop: CASSLEVGGRVYNEQFF. CDR3 bases: TGTGCCAGCAGCTTAGAGGTCGGTGGGAGAGTCTACAATGAGCAGTTCTTC.

In this sample, this clone turned up a few times. This sequence joins TRBV19 and TRBJ2-7, with 12 bases matching TRBD1. From germline, CDR1 is LNHDA and CDR2 SQIVND (reference sequence). The V gene end was trimmed by 6 bases and the J gene end by 7 bases; junction bases not matched to a gene: 10. CDR3 length equals 15 residues. The CDR3 coding sequence is TGTGCCAGTAGCCACCGGGACAGGGGGCAAAGGGAGCAGTACTTC. Translation gives CASSHRDRGQREQYF.

This clone has a single count. The genes are TRBV5-1 and TRBJ2-2, with 10 bases matching TRBD2. J gave up 4 bases and V 6 bases, and 6 bases lay outside the gene matches. This CDR3 comprises 15 residues. Germline CDR1 is SGHRS and CDR2 is YFSETQ. The CDR3 here is CASNLAGALTGELFF. CDR3 DNA: TGCGCCAGCAACCTAGCGGGGGCCCTCACCGGGGAGCTGTTTTTT.

The genes are TRBV29-1 and TRBJ1-4, with 9 bases aligning to TRBD1. The CDR3 totals 13 residues. In germline, CDR1 is SQVTM, CDR2 ANQGSEA. Trimming removed 7 bases from V and 8 bases from J; junction bases left unmatched: 8. The CDR3 is CSAEQGAGEKLFF. CDR3 coding DNA: TGCAGCGCGGAACAGGGGGCCGGGGAAAAACTGTTTTTT. The full variable domain, with the rest looked up from reference TRBV29-1 and TRBJ1-4, is SAVISQKPSRDICQRGTSLTIQCQVDSQVTMMFWYRQQPGQSLTLIATANQGSEATYESGFVIDKFPISRPNLTFSTLTVSNMSPEDSSIYLCSAEQGAGEKLFFGSGTQLSVL.

V and J are TRBV6-1 and TRBJ2-3, with 11 bases aligning to TRBD1. V lost 1 base to trimming and J lost 4 bases; unmatched junction nucleotides: 1. The CDR3 has 15 residues. Germline CDR1 reads MNHNS; CDR2 reads SASEGT. The CDR3 loop reads CASSEGDRGADTQYF. The CDR3 DNA follows: TGTGCCAGCAGTGAAGGGGACAGGGGGGCAGATACGCAGTATTTT.

This clone has more than one count but fewer than ten. CDR3 protein: CASSVGLAATYEQYF. The CDR3 DNA follows: TGTGCCAGCAGTGTTGGGCTAGCGGCAACCTACGAGCAGTACTTC. This chain joins TRBV6-1 and TRBJ2-7, with 7 bases identical to TRBD2. Looked up from germline, CDR1 is MNHNS and CDR2 is SASEGT. After removal of 4 bases from V and 2 bases from J, the junction contained 8 bases not matched to a gene. The length of the CDR3 is 15 residues.

The chain employs TRBV11-3 and TRBJ2-1, with 12 bases that match TRBD2. The CDR3 is 15 amino acids. CDR1 is SGHNT, CDR2 YENEEA, per germline. V was pared by 6 bases and J by 6 bases, with 6 bases of the junction left unmatched. The CDR3 nucleotides read TGTGCCAGCAGTCATCGACTAGCGGGAGTCAATGAGCAGTTCTTC. This gives the protein CASSHRLAGVNEQFF. Together with reference TRBV11-3 and TRBJ2-1, the CDR3 gives the full variable domain: EAGVVQSPRYKIIEKKQPVAFWCNPISGHNTLYWYLQNLGQGPELLIRYENEEAVDDSQLPKDRFSAERLKGVDSTLKIQPAELGDSAVYLCASSHRLAGVNEQFFGPGTRLTVL.

V is TRBV19 and J is TRBJ2-7; D gene unclear. The CDR3 is 15 residues long. The germline V and J ends were trimmed by 3 bases and 0 bases, with 12 bases remaining between them. CDR1 and CDR2 (germline): LNHDA, SQIVND (reference sequence). The CDR3: CASSIGQPLSYEQYF. The DNA for the CDR3 is TGTGCCAGTAGTATTGGGCAGCCCCTCTCCTACGAGCAGTACTTC.

V gene TRBV6-5 combines with J gene TRBJ1-2; 9 positions agree with TRBD1. This CDR3 comprises 13 residues. The V segment lost 6 bases and the J segment 6 bases; nucleotides outside the gene matches: 5. Per germline, CDR1 MNHEY and CDR2 SVGAGI. The CDR3 coding sequence is TGTGCCAGCAGGAGGACAGGGGTAGATGGCTACACCTTC. Translated, it gives CASRRTGVDGYTF.

The chain carries TRBV30 and TRBJ1-2; no reliable D call. Per the germline V gene, CDR1 is GTSNPN and CDR2 is SVGIG (reference sequence). V lost 0 bases and J 8 bases, leaving 7 bases between the germline ends. This CDR3 is built from 11 residues. In nucleotides, the CDR3 is TGTGCCTGGAGTGTACCAAGCGGCTACACCTTC. Translation gives CAWSVPSGYTF.

This clone was recorded once. The chain uses TRBV7-2 and TRBJ2-5, with 11 positions matching TRBD2. With 3 bases clipped from V and 5 bases from J, the junction kept 11 bases outside the gene matches. Per germline, CDR1 SGHTA and CDR2 FQGNSA. There are 17 residues in the CDR3. CDR3 DNA: TGTGCCAGCAGCTTCCCGGGACTAGCGGTCCTCGGGGAGACCCAGTACTTC. It yields the protein CASSFPGLAVLGETQYF.

V is TRBV10-3 and J is TRBJ2-4, with a possible D match to TRBD1 (5 bases). The CDR3 covers 17 residues. The V and J ends lost 4 bases and 1 base respectively, with 17 bases between them. Germline V gene sequence: CDR1 ENHRY, CDR2 SYGVKD. CDR3 protein: CAISARQLIEAKNIQYF. The CDR3 DNA sequence: TGTGCCATCAGTGCGAGACAGCTGATCGAGGCCAAAAACATTCAGTACTTC.

This chain joins TRBV6-5 and TRBJ1-1; no reliable D call. CDR3 length: 11 residues. The V and J ends lost 0 bases and 10 bases respectively, with 6 bases between them. Germline lookup yields CDR1 MNHEY and CDR2 SVGAGI. In DNA form, the CDR3 reads TGTGCCAGCAGTTACTCGGACTTAGCTTTCTTT. Translation gives CASSYSDLAFF.

The chain joins TRBV2 to TRBJ2-2, with TRBD2 matching over 7 bases. Germline V gene data show CDR1 as SNHLY and CDR2 as FYNNEI. V dropped 7 bases and J dropped 1; count of bases not matched to a gene: 3. CDR3 length: 14 amino acids. CDR3 region: CASKVAGNTGELFF. The CDR3 coding sequence is TGTGCCAGCAAGGTAGCGGGGAACACCGGGGAGCTGTTTTTT.

The CDR3 is CASRRGLAGTDTQYF. The CDR3 nucleotides read TGTGCCAGCAGGCGTGGACTAGCGGGCACAGATACGCAGTATTTT. The rearrangement uses TRBV6-5 and TRBJ2-3, with 10 positions matching TRBD2. Germline CDR1 reads MNHEY; CDR2 reads SVGAGI. V was pared by 6 bases and J by 1 base, with 4 bases of the junction left unmatched. This CDR3 comprises 15 residues.

This sequence joins TRBV7-6 and TRBJ2-7, with 7 bases identical to TRBD1. Germline CDR1 and CDR2: SGHVS and FNYEAQ. The CDR3 length is 15 residues. Trimming at V came to 5 bases and at J to 7 bases, leaving 14 bases not matched to a gene. Here the CDR3 reads CASSPPRATGVEQYF. The CDR3 DNA reads as TGTGCCAGCAGCCCCCCGAGGGCCACAGGGGTAGAGCAGTACTTC.

This chain links TRBV11-2 with TRBJ2-3; 12 bases match TRBD2. The CDR3 is 16 amino acids. Germline loops: CDR1 SGHAT, CDR2 FQNNGV. Trimming removed 2 bases from V and 8 bases from J; junction bases left unmatched: 8. Written as DNA, the CDR3 is TGTGCCAGCAGCTTAAGTTCTAGCGGGAGGGCGGGTACGCAGTATTTT. Residues: CASSLSSSGRAGTQYF. The full variable domain, in which reference TRBV11-2 and TRBJ2-3 provide the parts outside the CDR3, is EAGVAQSPRYKIIEKRQSVAFWCNPISGHATLYWYQQILGQGPKLLIQFQNNGVVDDSQLPKDRFSAERLKGVDSTLKIQPAKLEDSAVYLCASSLSSSGRAGTQYFGPGTRLTVL.

The CDR3 nucleotides read TGTGCCAGCAGCTTAGTGGGACTAGCACCATACGAGCAGTACTTC. Translating it yields CASSLVGLAPYEQYF. This chain connects TRBV7-9 to TRBJ2-7, with 9 bases fitting TRBD2. Trimming removed 1 base from V and 4 bases from J; junction bases left unmatched: 5. Germline V gene sequence: CDR1 SEHNR, CDR2 FQNEAQ (reference sequence). The CDR3 spans 15 residues.

The chain joins TRBV19 to TRBJ2-6; 7 bases agree with TRBD1. CDR1 and CDR2 from the germline V gene are LNHDA and SQIVND (reference sequence). The ends lost 7 bases at V and 2 bases at J; junction bases unmatched: 8. The CDR3 extends over 16 amino acids. Here the CDR3 reads CASTISQGAGANVLTF. The CDR3 nucleotides read TGTGCCAGTACCATATCCCAGGGGGCTGGGGCCAACGTCCTGACTTTC.

The chain links TRBV15 to TRBJ1-2, with D possibly TRBD1 on 6 matching bases. This CDR3 has 18 amino acids. The V end lost 0 bases, the J end lost 6 bases, and 23 bases lay between the germline ends. CDR1 and CDR2 from the germline V gene are LNHNV and YYDKDF (reference sequence). The chain's CDR3 is CATSRDGGAQGELNGYTF. The CDR3 bases are TGTGCCACCAGCAGAGATGGGGGCGCACAAGGGGAGCTAAATGGCTACACCTTC.

The rearrangement uses TRBV30 and TRBJ1-4; tentative D call: TRBD1 (6 bases). The CDR3 has 14 residues. Germline CDR1 and CDR2: GTSNPN and SVGIG (reference sequence). Trimming left V 5 bases short and J 7 bases short, with 17 bases between. CDR3 sequence: CAWGETGGVEKLFF. CDR3 in DNA: TGTGCCTGGGGGGAGACAGGAGGAGTTGAAAAACTGTTTTTT. Complete variable domain (other parts from reference TRBV30 and TRBJ1-4): SQTIHQWPATLVQPVGSPLSLECTVEGTSNPNLYWYRQAAGRGLQLLFYSVGIGQISSEVPQNLSASRPQDRQFILSSKKLLLSDSGFYLCAWGETGGVEKLFFGSGTQLSVL.

The rearrangement joins TRBV5-1 to TRBJ2-7; D gene unclear. The CDR3 totals 13 residues. The V end lost 4 bases, the J end lost 6 bases, and 14 bases lay between the germline ends. Germline lookup yields CDR1 SGHRS and CDR2 YFSETQ. The CDR3 sequence: CASSSTILSEQYF. The CDR3 region has the DNA TGCGCCAGCAGCAGCACCATCCTGAGCGAGCAGTACTTC.

V is TRBV4-2 and J is TRBJ2-3; tentative D call: TRBD1 (6 bases). Germline CDR1 and CDR2: LGHNA and YNFKEQ. Trimming stripped 0 bases from V and 2 bases from J, with 12 bases between. The CDR3 runs to 16 residues. The CDR3 nucleotides are TGTGCCAGCAGCCAAGAGGGACAAAGCTACACAGATACGCAGTATTTT. This translates into CASSQEGQSYTDTQYF.

The chain uses TRBV5-1 and TRBJ1-6; D not certain. V dropped 4 bases and J dropped 6 bases, with 14 bases sitting between them. Germline values: CDR1 SGHRS, CDR2 YFSETQ. This CDR3 region has 15 residues. The CDR3 DNA reads as TGCGCCAGCAGCCGCTTGGGCTTTTCTAATTCACCCCTCCACTTT. It is translated as CASSRLGFSNSPLHF.

The chain links TRBV6-4 to TRBJ1-2; D is possibly TRBD1 (6 bases). V was shortened by 3 bases and J by 7 bases, with 15 bases between the two germline ends. Germline CDR1 MRHNA, CDR2 SNTAGT. This CDR3 has 14 residues. The CDR3 DNA reads as TGTGCCAGCAGTGATTGGTCAGGGGTAGCTGGCTACACCTTC. It is translated as CASSDWSGVAGYTF.

This chain joins TRBV6-4 and TRBJ2-2, with D possibly TRBD1 on 7 matching bases. CDR1 and CDR2 (germline): MRHNA, SNTAGT. This CDR3 is 15 amino acids long. V lost 9 bases and J lost 5, with 19 bases in between. The CDR3 sequence is CASSTGGGDTGELFF. CDR3 nucleotides: TGTGCCAGTTCCACTGGAGGGGGCGATACCGGGGAGCTGTTTTTT.

CDR3 sequence: CATSRVRGLAGEQYF. The CDR3 DNA is TGTGCCACCAGCAGAGTCAGGGGACTAGCAGGCGAGCAGTACTTC. The chain recombines TRBV15 with TRBJ2-7, with 9 bases aligning to TRBD2. V trimming: 1 base; J trimming: 6 bases; junction bases outside the gene matches: 7. Looked up from germline, CDR1 is LNHNV and CDR2 is YYDKDF (reference sequence). CDR3 length: 15 residues.